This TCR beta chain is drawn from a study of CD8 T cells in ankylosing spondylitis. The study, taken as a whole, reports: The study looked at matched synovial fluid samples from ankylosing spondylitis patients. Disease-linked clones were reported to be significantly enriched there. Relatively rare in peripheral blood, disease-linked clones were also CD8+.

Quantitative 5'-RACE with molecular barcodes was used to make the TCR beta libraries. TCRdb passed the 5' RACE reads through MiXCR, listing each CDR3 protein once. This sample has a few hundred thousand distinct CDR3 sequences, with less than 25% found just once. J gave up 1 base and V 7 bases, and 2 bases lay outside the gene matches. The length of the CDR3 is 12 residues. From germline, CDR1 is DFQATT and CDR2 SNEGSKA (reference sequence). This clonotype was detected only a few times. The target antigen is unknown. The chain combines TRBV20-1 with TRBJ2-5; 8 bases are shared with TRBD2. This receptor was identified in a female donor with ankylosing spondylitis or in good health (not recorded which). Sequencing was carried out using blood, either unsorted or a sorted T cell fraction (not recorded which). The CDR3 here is CSGTSTQETQYF. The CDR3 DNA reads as TGCAGTGGGACTAGCACCCAAGAGACCCAGTACTTC.